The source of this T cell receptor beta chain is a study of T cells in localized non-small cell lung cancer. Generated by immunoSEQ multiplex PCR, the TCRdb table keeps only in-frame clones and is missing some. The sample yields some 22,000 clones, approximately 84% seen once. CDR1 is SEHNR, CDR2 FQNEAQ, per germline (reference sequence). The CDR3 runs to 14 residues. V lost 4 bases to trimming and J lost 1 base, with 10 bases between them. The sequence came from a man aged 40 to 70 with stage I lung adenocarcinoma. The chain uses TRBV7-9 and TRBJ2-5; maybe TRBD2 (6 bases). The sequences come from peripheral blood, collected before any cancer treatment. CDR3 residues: CASSSGDFQETQYF. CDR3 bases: TGTGCCAGCAGCTCGGGGGACTTCCAAGAGACCCAGTACTTC.